This entry concerns a single T cell receptor (beta chain). What it binds is not known. Germline V gene sequence: CDR1 LGHDT, CDR2 YNNKEL (reference sequence). V was clipped by 4 bases and J by 2 bases; unmatched bases: 7. This CDR3 has 16 residues. The Susac syndrome patients fit the recently defined diagnostic criteria for definite or probable disease. Isolation of CD8+ and CD4+ T cells was performed negatively, whereas enrichment of TEMRA cells was done by FACS. The sample comes from a study of CD8 T cells in Susac syndrome. Findings and caveats of the study: By the study's own acknowledgment, its TCR sequencing and HLA analysis included relatively few individuals.

RNA was extracted with the RNeasy kit, and a quantity of roughly 0.45 to 1 ug was reverse transcribed using random hexamers. The immunoSEQ assay covered 54 Vbeta and 13 Jbeta segments for CDR3. TCRdb processed the immunoSEQ multiplex PCR reads anew with MiXCR; each CDR3 protein has one entry. The sample lists approximately 260,000 distinct CDR3 sequences, roughly 95% occurring once. Sequenced: CD4+ T cells from PBMCs. The chain links TRBV3-1 to TRBJ2-1; 8 bases map to TRBD1. The source of this sequence is a human donor with Susac syndrome. The CDR3 here is CASSPTTGEAYNEQFF. The CDR3 nucleotides are TGTGCCAGCAGCCCGACGACAGGGGAAGCCTACAATGAGCAGTTCTTC.